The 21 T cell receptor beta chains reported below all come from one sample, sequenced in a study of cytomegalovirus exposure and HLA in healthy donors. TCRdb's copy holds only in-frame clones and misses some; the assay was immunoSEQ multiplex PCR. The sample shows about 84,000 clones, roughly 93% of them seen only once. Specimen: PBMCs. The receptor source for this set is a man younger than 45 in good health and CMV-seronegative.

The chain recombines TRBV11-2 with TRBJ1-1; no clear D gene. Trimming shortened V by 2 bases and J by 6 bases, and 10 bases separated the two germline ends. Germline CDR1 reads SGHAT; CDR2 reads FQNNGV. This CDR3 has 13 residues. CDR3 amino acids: CASSLNLEAEAFF. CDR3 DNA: TGTGCCAGCAGCTTAAACTTAGAGGCTGAAGCTTTCTTT. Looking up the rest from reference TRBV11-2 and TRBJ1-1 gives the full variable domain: EAGVAQSPRYKIIEKRQSVAFWCNPISGHATLYWYQQILGQGPKLLIQFQNNGVVDDSQLPKDRFSAERLKGVDSTLKIQPAKLEDSAVYLCASSLNLEAEAFFGQGTRLTVV.

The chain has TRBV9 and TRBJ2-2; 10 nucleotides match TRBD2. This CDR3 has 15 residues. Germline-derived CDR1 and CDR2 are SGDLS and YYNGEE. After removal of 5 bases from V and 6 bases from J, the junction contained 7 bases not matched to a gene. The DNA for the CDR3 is TGTGCCAGCAGTACTAGCGGGGAGATGTCCGGGGAGCTGTTTTTT. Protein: CASSTSGEMSGELFF.

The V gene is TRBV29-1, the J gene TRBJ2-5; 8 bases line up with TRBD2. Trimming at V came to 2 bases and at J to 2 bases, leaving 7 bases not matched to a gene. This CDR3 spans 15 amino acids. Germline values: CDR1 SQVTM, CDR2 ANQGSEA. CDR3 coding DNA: TGCAGCGTTGAAAGAAGCGGGGGCCGACAAGAGACCCAGTACTTC. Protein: CSVERSGGRQETQYF.

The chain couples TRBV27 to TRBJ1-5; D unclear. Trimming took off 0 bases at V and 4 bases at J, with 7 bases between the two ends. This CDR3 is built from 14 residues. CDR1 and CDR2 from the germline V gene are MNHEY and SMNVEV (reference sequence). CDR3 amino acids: CASSLSGTNQPQHF. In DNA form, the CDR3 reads TGTGCCAGCAGTTTATCTGGCACGAATCAGCCCCAGCATTTT.

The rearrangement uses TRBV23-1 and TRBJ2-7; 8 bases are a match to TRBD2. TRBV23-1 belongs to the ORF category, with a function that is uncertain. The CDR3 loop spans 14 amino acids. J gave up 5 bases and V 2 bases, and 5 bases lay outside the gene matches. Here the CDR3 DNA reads TGCGCCAGCAGTCAAGGCGGGAGGATCGACGAGCAGTACTTC. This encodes CASSQGGRIDEQYF.

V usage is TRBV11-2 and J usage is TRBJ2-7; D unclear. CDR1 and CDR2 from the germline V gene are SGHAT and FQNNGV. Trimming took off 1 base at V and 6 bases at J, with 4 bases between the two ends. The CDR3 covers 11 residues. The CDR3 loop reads CASSLVGEQYF. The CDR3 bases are TGTGCCAGCAGCTTAGTCGGCGAGCAGTACTTC. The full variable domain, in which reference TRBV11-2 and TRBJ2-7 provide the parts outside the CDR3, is EAGVAQSPRYKIIEKRQSVAFWCNPISGHATLYWYQQILGQGPKLLIQFQNNGVVDDSQLPKDRFSAERLKGVDSTLKIQPAKLEDSAVYLCASSLVGEQYFGPGTRLTVT.

The CDR3 region is CASSLWEGRYEQYF. CDR3 nucleotides: TGTGCCAGCAGCTTATGGGAGGGCCGGTACGAGCAGTACTTC. This rearrangement joins TRBV7-9 to TRBJ2-7, with 7 bases aligning to TRBD2. CDR1 is SEHNR and CDR2 is FQNEAQ in the germline V gene (reference sequence). The CDR3 is made up of 14 amino acids. V gave up 2 bases and J gave up 4 bases; unmatched junction bases: 5.

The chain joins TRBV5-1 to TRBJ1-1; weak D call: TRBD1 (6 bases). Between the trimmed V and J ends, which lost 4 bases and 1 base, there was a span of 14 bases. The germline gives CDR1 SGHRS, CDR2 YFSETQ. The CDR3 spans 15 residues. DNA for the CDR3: TGCGCCAGCAGCCCTCACAGGGTTGAGAACACTGAAGCTTTCTTT. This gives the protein CASSPHRVENTEAFF.

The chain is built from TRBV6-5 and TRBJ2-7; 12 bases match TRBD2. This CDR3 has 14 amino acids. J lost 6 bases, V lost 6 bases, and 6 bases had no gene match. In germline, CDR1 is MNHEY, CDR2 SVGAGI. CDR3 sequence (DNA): TGTGCCAGCAGGGAACTAGCGGGAGGACTCGAGCAGTACTTC. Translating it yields CASRELAGGLEQYF.

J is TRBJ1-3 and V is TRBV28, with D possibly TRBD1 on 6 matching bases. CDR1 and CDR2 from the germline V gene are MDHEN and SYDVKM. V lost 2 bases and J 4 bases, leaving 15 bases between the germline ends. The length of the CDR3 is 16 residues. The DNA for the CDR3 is TGTGCCAGCAGTTTAACAGGGAAGGGCGTAGGAAACACCATATATTTT. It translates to CASSLTGKGVGNTIYF.

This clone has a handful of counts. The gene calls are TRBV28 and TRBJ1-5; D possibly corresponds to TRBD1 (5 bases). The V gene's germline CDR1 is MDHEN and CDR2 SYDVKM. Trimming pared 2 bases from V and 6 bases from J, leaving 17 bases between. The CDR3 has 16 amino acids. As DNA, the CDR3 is TGTGCCAGCAGTTTAATGGGTTTGGGGAGGGGTCAGCCCCAGCATTTT. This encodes CASSLMGLGRGQPQHF.

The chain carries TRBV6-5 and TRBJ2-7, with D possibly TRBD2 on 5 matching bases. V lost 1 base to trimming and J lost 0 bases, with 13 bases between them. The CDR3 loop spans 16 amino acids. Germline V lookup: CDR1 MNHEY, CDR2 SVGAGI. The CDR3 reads CASSYFGSDFSYEQYF. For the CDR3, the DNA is TGTGCCAGCAGTTACTTTGGTAGCGACTTCTCCTACGAGCAGTACTTC.

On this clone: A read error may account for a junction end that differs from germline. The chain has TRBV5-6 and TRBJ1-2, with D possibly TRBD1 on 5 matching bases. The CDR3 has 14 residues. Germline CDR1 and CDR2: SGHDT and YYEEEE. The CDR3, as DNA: TGTGCCAGCAGCTTCCAGGGTACCATCTATAGCTACACCTTC. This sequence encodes CASSFQGTIYSYTF.

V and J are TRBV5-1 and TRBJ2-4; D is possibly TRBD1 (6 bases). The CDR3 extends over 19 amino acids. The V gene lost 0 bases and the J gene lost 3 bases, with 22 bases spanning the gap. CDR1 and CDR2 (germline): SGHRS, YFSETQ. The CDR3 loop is CASSLAFGRTGQIKNIQYF. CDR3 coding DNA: TGCGCCAGCAGCTTGGCCTTTGGTCGCACAGGGCAAATCAAAAACATTCAGTACTTC.

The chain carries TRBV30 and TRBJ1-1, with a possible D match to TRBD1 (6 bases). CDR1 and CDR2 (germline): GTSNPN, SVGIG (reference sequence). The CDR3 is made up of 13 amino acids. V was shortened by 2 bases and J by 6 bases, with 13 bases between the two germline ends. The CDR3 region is CAWSLQQGAEAFF. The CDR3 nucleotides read TGTGCCTGGAGTCTCCAACAGGGAGCTGAAGCTTTCTTT.

CDR3 DNA: TGCAGCGTTCTGGGGGCAAGCTCTGGGGCCAACGTCCTGACTTTC. Its protein is CSVLGASSGANVLTF. The chain couples TRBV29-1 to TRBJ2-6; possible D gene TRBD1, 6 bases. CDR1 and CDR2 from the germline V gene are SQVTM and ANQGSEA. Trimming cost V 5 bases and J 0 bases, with 11 bases left between them. This CDR3 comprises 15 residues.

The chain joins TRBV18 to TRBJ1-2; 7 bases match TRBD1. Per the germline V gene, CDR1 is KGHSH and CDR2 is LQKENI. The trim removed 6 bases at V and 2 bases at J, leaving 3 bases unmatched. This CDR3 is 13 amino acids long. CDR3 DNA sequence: TGTGCCAGCTCCGAGGGGGCCAACTATGGCTACACCTTC. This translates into CASSEGANYGYTF.

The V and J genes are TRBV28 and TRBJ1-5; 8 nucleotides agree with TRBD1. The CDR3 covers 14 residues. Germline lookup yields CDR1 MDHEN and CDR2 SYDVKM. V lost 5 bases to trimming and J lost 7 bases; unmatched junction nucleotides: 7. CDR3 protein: CASSTDRAMQPQHF. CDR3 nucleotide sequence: TGTGCCAGCAGTACGGACAGGGCGATGCAGCCCCAGCATTTT.

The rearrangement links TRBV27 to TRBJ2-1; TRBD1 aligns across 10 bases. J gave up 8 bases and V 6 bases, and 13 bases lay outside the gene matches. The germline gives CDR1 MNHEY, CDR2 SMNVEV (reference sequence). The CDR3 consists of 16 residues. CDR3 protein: CASSRLRDRGDYEQFF. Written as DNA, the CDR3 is TGTGCCAGCAGCCGCCTCCGGGACAGGGGCGACTATGAGCAGTTCTTC.

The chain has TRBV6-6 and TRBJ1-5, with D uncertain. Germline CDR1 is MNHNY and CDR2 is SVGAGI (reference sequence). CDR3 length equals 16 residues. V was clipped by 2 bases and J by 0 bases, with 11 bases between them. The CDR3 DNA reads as TGTGCCAGCAGTTACGAGGCCAAGAATAGCAATCAGCCCCAGCATTTT. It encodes CASSYEAKNSNQPQHF.

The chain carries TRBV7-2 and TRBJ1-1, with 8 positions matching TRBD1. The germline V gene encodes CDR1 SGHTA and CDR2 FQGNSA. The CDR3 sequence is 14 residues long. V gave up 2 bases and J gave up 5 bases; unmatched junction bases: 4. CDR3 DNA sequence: TGTGCCAGCAGCTTACATGACAGGGGAACTGAAGCTTTCTTT. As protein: CASSLHDRGTEAFF. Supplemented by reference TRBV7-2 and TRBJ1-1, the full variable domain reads GAGVSQSPSNKVTEKGKDVELRCDPISGHTALYWYRQSLGQGLEFLIYFQGNSAPDKSGLPSDRFSAERTGGSVSTLTIQRTQQEDSAVYLCASSLHDRGTEAFFGQGTRLTVV.